The 12 T cell receptor beta chains below were found in one sample sequenced in a study of beta chain features in type 1 diabetes. Findings and limits, study-wide: Across all four CD4+ subsets, people with type 1 diabetes showed modestly shorter TCRB CDR3s.

Their antigens are not known. Sequenced material consisted of expressed TCRB transcripts (all of the isolated RNA was reverse transcribed). Sequencing was performed with immunoSEQ multiplex PCR; in TCRdb, only in-frame clones are kept and a portion is missing. The sample lists about 160,000 clones, roughly 9% occurring once. Sequencing was carried out using central memory CD4+ T cells from blood. Source of these receptors: a woman aged 25 to 39 with type 1 diabetes.

About this clone: The DNA is omitted, as the CDR3 cannot be located on it reliably, and the CDR3 follows TCRdb's listing. The chain links TRBV6-1 to TRBJ1-1. Germline values: CDR1 MNHNS, CDR2 SASEGT. The CDR3 spans 17 amino acids, including both terminal residues. The CDR3 region is CASSEGFGEGRRTEAFF.

This clone has a handful of counts. The rearrangement links TRBV19 to TRBJ2-1; TRBD2 agrees at 7 bases. Germline CDR1 LNHDA, CDR2 SQIVND (reference sequence). The CDR3 sequence is 15 residues long. V lost 8 bases, J lost 0 bases, and 7 bases stayed unmatched. CDR3 residues: CASEKAGSSYNEQFF. The CDR3 region has the DNA TGTGCCAGTGAGAAAGCGGGGAGCTCCTACAATGAGCAGTTCTTC.

V usage is TRBV11-2 and J usage is TRBJ2-2, with TRBD2 matching 9 bases. This CDR3 has 16 residues. Germline values: CDR1 SGHAT, CDR2 FQNNGV. With 5 bases clipped from V and 4 bases from J, the junction kept 8 bases outside the gene matches. CDR3 residues: CASSPIAGVATGELFF. The CDR3 bases are TGTGCCAGCAGCCCAATAGCGGGAGTCGCCACCGGGGAGCTGTTTTTT. Based on the CDR3 plus reference TRBV11-2 and TRBJ2-2, the full variable domain is EAGVAQSPRYKIIEKRQSVAFWCNPISGHATLYWYQQILGQGPKLLIQFQNNGVVDDSQLPKDRFSAERLKGVDSTLKIQPAKLEDSAVYLCASSPIAGVATGELFFGEGSRLTVL.

The V call is TRBV30, the J call TRBJ2-1; D is unresolved. CDR3 length: 13 amino acids. V was trimmed by 4 bases and J by 0 bases, leaving 7 bases between them. Germline V gene lookup returns CDR1 GTSNPN and CDR2 SVGIG (reference sequence). The CDR3 loop is CAWNPSSYNEQFF. CDR3 DNA: TGTGCCTGGAACCCGAGCTCCTACAATGAGCAGTTCTTC.

This clone was counted between two and nine times. The V gene is TRBV5-4, the J gene TRBJ2-5; 8 bases align to TRBD2. CDR3 size: 15 residues. Germline CDR1 and CDR2: SGHNT and YYREEE (reference sequence). Trimming removed 3 bases from V and 4 bases from J; junction bases left unmatched: 8. The CDR3 nucleotides read TGTGCCAGCAGCTCACGCGGGGGGCTAGGAGAGACCCAGTACTTC. It specifies CASSSRGGLGETQYF.

This clone was observed a few times. This rearrangement joins TRBV28 to TRBJ2-1; 14 nucleotides align to TRBD2. CDR1 and CDR2 from the germline V gene are MDHEN and SYDVKM. This CDR3 has 16 residues. V trimming: 4 bases; J trimming: 10 bases; junction bases outside the gene matches: 9. CDR3 sequence: CASSSPGLAGVKEQFF. The CDR3 nucleotides are TGTGCCAGCAGTTCTCCGGGACTAGCGGGAGTCAAGGAGCAGTTCTTC.

This chain joins TRBV7-6 and TRBJ2-7; TRBD2 might be the D (5 bases). CDR3 size: 14 residues. Per the germline V gene, CDR1 is SGHVS and CDR2 is FNYEAQ. The V end was cut by 1 base, the J end by 1 base, with 8 bases between. The CDR3 is CASSLDSGSYEQYF. CDR3 coding DNA: TGTGCCAGCAGCTTAGATTCGGGGTCCTACGAGCAGTACTTC.

This chain links TRBV6-6 with TRBJ2-7; 8 bases align to TRBD1. Unmatched junction bases numbered 11, after V lost 5 bases and J lost 8 bases. CDR1 and CDR2 from the germline V gene are MNHNY and SVGAGI (reference sequence). CDR3 size: 14 residues. The CDR3 loop is CASSPGTGDLKQYF. In DNA form, the CDR3 reads TGTGCCAGCAGTCCAGGGACAGGAGACCTCAAGCAGTACTTC.

The chain couples TRBV7-3 to TRBJ2-1, with TRBD2 matching over 11 bases. Germline loops: CDR1 SGHTA, CDR2 FQGTGA. J lost 4 bases, V lost 5 bases, and 7 bases had no gene match. This CDR3 is 16 amino acids long. The CDR3: CASSMPGTSGYNEQFF. The CDR3 region has the DNA TGTGCCAGCAGCATGCCCGGGACTAGCGGATACAATGAGCAGTTCTTC.

This clone turned up a few times. The rearrangement joins TRBV19 to TRBJ2-1, with TRBD1 matching 7 bases. The CDR3 contains 15 residues. V gave up 3 bases and J gave up 5 bases; unmatched junction bases: 7. The germline gives CDR1 LNHDA, CDR2 SQIVND (reference sequence). The CDR3 here is CASSMRGQRHNEQFF. DNA for the CDR3: TGTGCCAGTAGTATGAGGGGACAGAGACACAATGAGCAGTTCTTC.

This clone showed up just a few times. A read error may produce the germline difference seen at one junction end. The chain employs TRBV7-7 and TRBJ2-1, with 8 bases matching TRBD2. The CDR3 has 16 amino acids. From germline, CDR1 is SSHAT and CDR2 FNYEAQ (reference sequence). The CDR3 reads CASSLGLAGMYNEQFF. In nucleotides, the CDR3 is TGTGCTAGCAGCTTGGGGCTAGCGGGCATGTACAATGAGCAGTTCTTC.

This clone showed up just a few times. The CDR3 spells CASSSGQPNYGYTF. In DNA form, the CDR3 reads TGTGCCAGCAGCTCCGGACAGCCTAACTATGGCTACACCTTC. The rearrangement links TRBV9 to TRBJ1-2, with D tentatively TRBD1 (6 bases). Trimming took off 4 bases at V and 0 bases at J, with 10 bases between the two ends. The CDR3 covers 14 residues. The germline V gene encodes CDR1 SGDLS and CDR2 YYNGEE.